Below are 15 T cell receptor beta chains sequenced from a single sample in a study of cytomegalovirus exposure and HLA in healthy donors. Vbeta (60) and Jbeta (13) primers were used in the PCR. Clones were sequenced by immunoSEQ multiplex PCR, and TCRdb holds only the in-frame ones, with some missing. This table has some 190,000 clones, 8.5% to 10% appearing once. The source material was PBMCs. All receptors come from a woman in her 30s in good health and CMV-seropositive.

The sample holds a few counts of this clone. The chain combines TRBV5-1 with TRBJ2-3; weak D call: TRBD1 (6 bases). V lost 2 bases, J lost 2 bases, and 18 bases lay in between. The CDR3 is 17 residues long. CDR1 SGHRS and CDR2 YFSETQ come from the germline V gene. The CDR3, as DNA: TGCGCCAGCAGCTTCGCCGTGGGAACAGGGCCCACAGATACGCAGTATTTT. Encoded protein: CASSFAVGTGPTDTQYF.

V gene TRBV13 combines with J gene TRBJ1-5; D perhaps matches TRBD1 (5 bases). Trimming took 0 bases from V and 8 from J, leaving 17 bases between them. CDR1 and CDR2 (germline): PRHDT, FYEKMQ (reference sequence). The CDR3 covers 16 residues. CDR3 DNA: TGTGCCAGCAGCTTAGGCCGGACGGTCCGGGGGGAGCCCCAGCATTTT. Translating gives CASSLGRTVRGEPQHF.

This clone came up a few times. J is TRBJ2-5 and V is TRBV5-4; 10 bases are shared with TRBD2. The CDR3 is made up of 16 amino acids. Germline CDR1 and CDR2: SGHNT and YYREEE (reference sequence). The V segment lost 2 bases and the J segment 1 base; nucleotides outside the gene matches: 5. In DNA form, the CDR3 reads TGTGCCAGCAGCTTCACTAGCGGGGCCCTCCAAGAGACCCAGTACTTC. Translation: CASSFTSGALQETQYF.

This chain connects TRBV15 to TRBJ1-2; 8 bases align to TRBD1. This CDR3 contains 13 residues. Germline values: CDR1 LNHNV, CDR2 YYDKDF (reference sequence). Trimming took 9 bases from V and 3 from J; bases not matched to a gene: 6. The CDR3 is CATKDREHYGYTF. The CDR3 region has the DNA TGTGCCACGAAGGACAGGGAACACTATGGCTACACCTTC.

Written as DNA, the CDR3 is TGTGCCAGCAGCCCAGGACTAGCGGGAGGGTTGGAGACCCAGTACTTC. Residues: CASSPGLAGGLETQYF. The rearrangement links TRBV7-6 to TRBJ2-5; 15 bases map to TRBD2. V trimming: 5 bases; J trimming: 5 bases; junction bases outside the gene matches: 6. This CDR3 contains 16 residues. The germline CDR1 and CDR2 sequences are SGHVS and FNYEAQ.

This clone was picked up a small number of times. The gene calls are TRBV18 and TRBJ1-2, with 12 bases that match TRBD1. The length of the CDR3 is 15 residues. J was trimmed by 5 bases and V by 3 bases; bases with no gene match: 4. The germline V gene has CDR1 KGHSH and CDR2 LQKENI. CDR3 nucleotides: TGTGCCAGCTCACCGGGACAGGGGGCTTTGTATGGCTACACCTTC. Encoded protein: CASSPGQGALYGYTF.

V and J are TRBV5-8 and TRBJ1-1; weak D call: TRBD1 (5 bases). V gave up 1 base and J gave up 0 bases, with 7 bases separating them. This CDR3 region has 14 residues. Germline CDR1 and CDR2: SGHTS and YDEGEE. CDR3 sequence: CASSLRQMNTEAFF. CDR3 DNA: TGTGCCAGCAGCTTGAGACAGATGAACACTGAAGCTTTCTTT.

This clone has only a few counts. V and J are TRBV5-1 and TRBJ2-7, with 12 bases identical to TRBD2. The length of the CDR3 is 19 residues. The V segment lost 1 base and the J segment 5 bases; nucleotides outside the gene matches: 16. Germline lookup yields CDR1 SGHRS and CDR2 YFSETQ. In DNA, the CDR3 is TGCGCCAGCAGCTTGTCCCAAGGACTAGCGGGACCCTTTCGAGACGAGCAGTACTTC. It encodes CASSLSQGLAGPFRDEQYF.

V is TRBV30 and J is TRBJ2-3, with D unresolved. The germline V and J ends were trimmed by 0 bases and 9 bases, with 7 bases remaining between them. The CDR3 has 11 amino acids. From germline, CDR1 is GTSNPN and CDR2 SVGIG (reference sequence). The CDR3 DNA follows: TGTGCCTGGAGTGTGTCGCGGACGCAGTATTTT. Its protein product is CAWSVSRTQYF.

This clone has just a few counts. V is TRBV2 and J is TRBJ2-1; 9 bases agree with TRBD2. The CDR3 is 15 residues long. Trimming cost V 4 bases and J 3 bases; bases outside gene matches: 4. Germline V CDR1 and CDR2: SNHLY, FYNNEI. The CDR3 nucleotides are TGTGCCAGCAGTGGACTAGCGGTTTACTACAATGAGCAGTTCTTC. It translates to CASSGLAVYYNEQFF. Filled out from reference TRBV2 and TRBJ2-1, the complete variable domain reads EPEVTQTPSHQVTQMGQEVILRCVPISNHLYFYWYRQILGQKVEFLVSFYNNEISEKSEIFDDQFSVERPDGSNFTLKIRSTKLEDSAMYFCASSGLAVYYNEQFFGPGTRLTVL.

This clone was seen a handful of times. The chain combines TRBV6-5 with TRBJ2-7; a weak D match, TRBD2 (5 bases). This CDR3 contains 15 residues. CDR1 and CDR2 from the germline V gene are MNHEY and SVGAGI. Trimming stripped 5 bases from V and 0 bases from J, with 14 bases between. The CDR3 nucleotides read TGTGCCAGCAGTGCCGGGATCCAAAGCTCCTACGAGCAGTACTTC. The encoded protein is CASSAGIQSSYEQYF.

Only a few counts were recorded for this clone. The chain has TRBV7-9 and TRBJ2-1; D may be TRBD2 (5 bases). Trimming took 3 bases from V and 13 from J, leaving 7 bases between them. The CDR3 contains 10 residues. Per germline, CDR1 SEHNR and CDR2 FQNEAQ (reference sequence). The CDR3 nucleotides read TGTGCCAGCAGCTTGGACTTCCAGTTCTTC. As protein: CASSLDFQFF.

This chain uses TRBV2 with TRBJ2-4; D gene unclear. The CDR3 has 13 residues. V was cut by 6 bases and J by 0 bases, with 6 bases left in between. Germline CDR1 and CDR2: SNHLY and FYNNEI. The CDR3 nucleotides are TGTGCCAGCAGCATCGGAGCCAAAAACATTCAGTACTTC. It yields the protein CASSIGAKNIQYF.

The chain recombines TRBV15 with TRBJ2-1; D remains ambiguous. This CDR3 is 15 amino acids long. Germline V lookup: CDR1 LNHNV, CDR2 YYDKDF (reference sequence). Trimming took 3 bases from V and 0 from J, leaving 9 bases between them. This CDR3 reads CATSRSESSYNEQFF. The CDR3 coding sequence is TGTGCCACCAGCAGGAGCGAGAGCTCCTACAATGAGCAGTTCTTC.

A few counts support this clone. The chain uses TRBV30 and TRBJ2-1; D is unresolved. The V end was cut by 4 bases, the J end by 8 bases, with 18 bases between. The V gene's germline CDR1 is GTSNPN and CDR2 SVGIG (reference sequence). There are 14 residues in the CDR3. The CDR3 DNA sequence: TGTGCCTGGACCCTTCAGACCTACAGTGATGAGCAGTTCTTC. Its translation is CAWTLQTYSDEQFF.